This is a list of T cell receptor beta chains from one sample in a study of cytomegalovirus exposure and HLA in healthy donors. Clones were sequenced by immunoSEQ multiplex PCR, and TCRdb holds only the in-frame ones, with some missing. The table for this sample gives under 70,000 clones. The sample taken for sequencing was PBMCs. All receptors derive from a woman between 18 and 30 years old in good health and CMV-seronegative. Both conserved end residues are part of each CDR3. The order of the fields is CDR3 length, J gene, D gene, V gene, CDR3 protein, CDR3 DNA. D genes are given only for firm matches.

15 | TRBJ1-5 | . | TRBV2 | CASSRTDNSNQPQHF | TGTGCCAGCAGTCGGACAGACAATAGCAATCAGCCCCAGCATTTT
14 | TRBJ1-5 | . | TRBV12-5 | CASGWGGQVRPQHF | TGTGCTAGTGGTTGGGGGGGGCAGGTCCGGCCCCAGCATTTT
15 | TRBJ1-5 | TRBD1 | TRBV30 | CAWSSGQGTHQPQHF | TGTGCCTGGAGCTCGGGACAGGGTACCCATCAGCCCCAGCATTTT
17 | TRBJ2-1 | TRBD2 | TRBV5-1 | CASRGLAGGYGTGEQFF | TGCGCCAGCAGGGGACTAGCGGGGGGATACGGTACAGGGGAGCAGTTCTTC
16 | TRBJ1-4 | . | TRBV5-1 | CASSLVPGTMGEKLFF | TGCGCCAGCAGCTTGGTGCCGGGAACGATGGGCGAAAAACTGTTTTTT
15 | TRBJ2-1 | TRBD1 | TRBV6-1 | CASSQTGSSYNEQFF | TGTGCCAGCAGTCAGACAGGGAGCTCCTACAATGAGCAGTTCTTC
14 | TRBJ2-7 | TRBD2 | TRBV5-1 | CASSFSGRSNGQYF | TGCGCCAGCAGCTTCAGCGGGAGATCGAACGGGCAGTACTTC
16 | TRBJ1-1 | . | TRBV6-5 | CASSYSGLEGRAEAFF | TGTGCCAGCAGTTACTCGGGGTTGGAGGGGAGGGCTGAAGCTTTCTTT
13 | TRBJ2-3 | . | TRBV5-1 | CASSLFGSDTQYF | TGCGCCAGCAGCTTGTTCGGGTCAGATACGCAGTATTTT
14 | TRBJ1-2 | . | TRBV15 | CATSGGGAGYGYTF | TGTGCCACCAGCGGGGGGGGCGCCGGCTATGGCTACACCTTC
14 | TRBJ1-1 | . | TRBV7-9 | CASSLLGALTEAFF | TGTGCCAGCAGCTTACTGGGAGCTTTAACTGAAGCTTTCTTT
16 | TRBJ1-2 | TRBD1 | TRBV19 | CASSAPRTGGSGGYTF | TGTGCCAGTAGTGCCCCCCGGACAGGTGGTAGTGGTGGCTACACCTTC
14 | TRBJ1-1 | . | TRBV30 | CAWSVRGGDTEAFF | TGTGCCTGGAGTGTACGGGGGGGAGACACTGAAGCTTTCTTT
15 | TRBJ2-5 | . | TRBV10-3 | CAISRGRDRSETQYF | TGTGCCATCAGTCGCGGACGCGACAGGTCAGAGACCCAGTACTTC
16 | TRBJ1-6 | TRBD1 | TRBV4-2 | CASTNNPRTGGSPPHF | TGTGCCAGCACCAACAACCCCCGGACAGGGGGATCACCCCCCCACTTT
14 | TRBJ1-5 | . | TRBV7-2 | CASTPAASNQPQHF | TGTGCCAGCACCCCCGCGGCGAGCAATCAGCCCCAGCATTTT
18 | TRBJ2-1 | . | TRBV13 | CASSLVVGSRVGGNEQFF | TGTGCCAGCAGCTTAGTGGTGGGGTCCCGGGTCGGGGGCAATGAGCAGTTCTTC
15 | TRBJ1-6 | . | TRBV27 | CASSLDTGFRSPLHF | TGTGCCAGCAGTTTAGACACAGGGTTTCGGTCACCCCTCCACTTT
15 | TRBJ2-2 | . | TRBV9 | CASSKGPAGTGELFF | TGTGCCAGCAGCAAGGGACCCGCGGGGACCGGGGAGCTGTTTTTT
15 | TRBJ2-1 | . | TRBV5-1 | CASSFYQLGRREQFF | TGCGCCAGCAGCTTCTACCAACTGGGGCGCAGGGAGCAGTTCTTC
15 | TRBJ1-5 | . | TRBV15 | CATSRRRGNNQPQHF | TGTGCCACCAGCAGGAGGCGAGGGAACAATCAGCCCCAGCATTTT
14 | TRBJ1-2 | TRBD1 | TRBV7-9 | CASSRGGGNYGYTF | TGTGCCAGCAGCCGAGGGGGCGGAAACTATGGCTACACCTTC
13 | TRBJ2-3 | . | TRBV10-3 | CAIKRGGTDTQYF | TGTGCCATCAAGCGCGGGGGCACAGATACGCAGTATTTT
17 | TRBJ2-5 | . | TRBV7-9 | CASSPTPGTYLWETQYF | TGTGCCAGCAGCCCAACCCCCGGGACATATCTATGGGAGACCCAGTACTTC
15 | TRBJ2-7 | TRBD2 | TRBV10-3 | CAISSSLAGGPEQYF | TGTGCCATCAGTTCCTCCCTAGCGGGAGGGCCCGAGCAGTACTTC
17 | TRBJ1-6 | . | TRBV27 | CASSLGRGIDYNSPLHF | TGTGCCAGCAGTTTGGGACGGGGGATCGACTATAATTCACCCCTCCACTTT
16 | TRBJ1-6 | TRBD1 | TRBV30 | CAWQKTGNSYNSPLHF | TGTGCCTGGCAGAAGACAGGGAACTCCTATAATTCACCCCTCCACTTT
14 | TRBJ2-7 | TRBD2 | TRBV11-2 | CASSFAGDFYEQYF | TGTGCCAGCAGCTTTGCGGGAGACTTCTACGAGCAGTACTTC
14 | TRBJ2-7 | . | TRBV5-4 | CASSFKAGSYEQYF | TGTGCCAGCAGCTTTAAAGCAGGGTCCTACGAGCAGTACTTC
15 | TRBJ2-1 | . | TRBV7-7 | CASSLRSGGLNEQFF | TGTGCCAGCAGCTTAAGGTCGGGGGGCCTCAATGAGCAGTTCTTC
14 | TRBJ2-7 | TRBD2 | TRBV9 | CASSGGDYPYEQYF | TGTGCCAGCAGCGGAGGGGACTACCCCTACGAGCAGTACTTC
16 | TRBJ1-2 | . | TRBV6-1 | CASSEGPGSLNYGYTF | TGTGCCAGCAGTGAAGGACCGGGAAGCCTTAACTATGGCTACACCTTC
12 | TRBJ2-7 | TRBD2 | TRBV7-2 | CASSPGTSQGYF | TGTGCCAGCAGCCCCGGGACTAGTCAGGGGTACTTC
17 | TRBJ2-2 | . | TRBV5-1 | CASSLGIAPSNTGELFF | TGCGCCAGCAGCTTGGGTATAGCACCTTCGAACACCGGGGAGCTGTTTTTT
15 | TRBJ1-6 | TRBD1 | TRBV5-1 | CASSWSTGENSPLHF | TGCGCCAGCAGCTGGTCTACAGGGGAAAATTCACCCCTACACTTT
15 | TRBJ2-2 | TRBD1 | TRBV6-1 | CASSAQTGGTGELFF | TGTGCCAGCAGTGCCCAGACAGGGGGCACCGGGGAGCTGTTTTTT
17 | TRBJ1-6 | . | TRBV28 | CASSSPIWGDRDSPLHF | TGTGCCAGCAGTTCGCCTATATGGGGGGATAGGGATTCACCCCTCCACTTT
16 | TRBJ1-5 | . | TRBV5-6 | CASSLASGRGNQPQHF | TGTGCCAGCAGCTTGGCGTCGGGGAGGGGGAATCAGCCCCAGCATTTT
13 | TRBJ1-6 | TRBD1 | TRBV15 | CATSGQGASPLHF | TGTGCCACCAGCGGACAGGGAGCCTCACCCCTCCACTTT
15 | TRBJ2-2 | . | TRBV5-1 | CASSLPLGGAGELFF | TGCGCCAGCAGCTTGCCTCTAGGGGGGGCCGGGGAGCTGTTTTTT
14 | TRBJ1-2 | TRBD1 | TRBV6-1 | CASSEGDRDYGYTF | TGTGCCAGCAGTGAAGGGGACAGGGACTATGGCTACACCTTC
15 | TRBJ2-5 | . | TRBV10-3 | CAISGQSGPGETQYF | TGTGCCATCAGTGGTCAATCGGGTCCGGGAGAGACCCAGTACTTC
13 | TRBJ1-5 | . | TRBV6-6 | CATTEYSNQPQHF | TGTGCCACGACAGAATATAGCAATCAGCCCCAGCATTTT
16 | TRBJ1-1 | . | TRBV15 | CATSRVNRARGTEAFF | TGTGCCACCAGCAGAGTAAACAGGGCCCGGGGCACTGAAGCTTTCTTT
15 | TRBJ2-7 | TRBD1 | TRBV4-1 | CASSQDDKRGRAQYF | TGCGCCAGCAGCCAAGATGACAAAAGGGGGCGGGCGCAGTACTTC
15 | TRBJ2-7 | TRBD2 | TRBV4-1 | CASSQPGRGSYEQYF | TGCGCCAGCAGCCAGCCCGGGCGGGGGTCCTACGAGCAGTACTTC
16 | TRBJ2-3 | TRBD2 | TRBV5-1 | CASSLGPSGSTDTQYF | TGCGCCAGCAGCTTGGGGCCTAGCGGATCCACAGATACGCAGTATTTT
14 | TRBJ1-1 | . | TRBV5-1 | CASIGTGLNTEAFF | TGCGCCAGCATCGGAACGGGGTTGAACACTGAAGCTTTCTTT
13 | TRBJ1-5 | . | TRBV18 | CASSPRPQEPQHF | TGTGCCAGCTCACCACGACCTCAGGAGCCCCAGCATTTT